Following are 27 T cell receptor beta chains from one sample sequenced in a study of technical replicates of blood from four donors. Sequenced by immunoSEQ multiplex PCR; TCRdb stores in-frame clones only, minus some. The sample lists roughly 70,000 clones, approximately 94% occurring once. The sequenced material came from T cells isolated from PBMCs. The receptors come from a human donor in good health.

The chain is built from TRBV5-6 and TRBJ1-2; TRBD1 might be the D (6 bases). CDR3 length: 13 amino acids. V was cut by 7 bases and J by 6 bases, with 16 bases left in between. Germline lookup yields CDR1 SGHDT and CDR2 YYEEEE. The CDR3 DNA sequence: TGTGCCAGCTACAGGGAATTAGTTAATGGCTACACCTTC. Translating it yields CASYRELVNGYTF.

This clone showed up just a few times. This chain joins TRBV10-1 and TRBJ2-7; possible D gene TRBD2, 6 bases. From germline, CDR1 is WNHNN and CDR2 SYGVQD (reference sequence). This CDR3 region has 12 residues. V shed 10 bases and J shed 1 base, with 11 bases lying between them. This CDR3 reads CATRDSSYEQYF. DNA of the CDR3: TGCGCCACTCGGGACTCGTCCTACGAGCAGTACTTC.

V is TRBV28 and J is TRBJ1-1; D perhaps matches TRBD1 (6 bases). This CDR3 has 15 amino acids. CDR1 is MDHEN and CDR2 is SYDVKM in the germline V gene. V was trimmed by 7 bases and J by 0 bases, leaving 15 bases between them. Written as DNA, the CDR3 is TGTGCCAGCACCCCAGGGGTCTTGATGAACACTGAAGCTTTCTTT. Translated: CASTPGVLMNTEAFF. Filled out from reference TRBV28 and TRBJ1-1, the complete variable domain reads DVKVTQSSRYLVKRTGEKVFLECVQDMDHENMFWYRQDPGLGLRLIYFSYDVKMKEKGDIPEGYSVSREKKERFSLILESASTNQTSMYLCASTPGVLMNTEAFFGQGTRLTVV.

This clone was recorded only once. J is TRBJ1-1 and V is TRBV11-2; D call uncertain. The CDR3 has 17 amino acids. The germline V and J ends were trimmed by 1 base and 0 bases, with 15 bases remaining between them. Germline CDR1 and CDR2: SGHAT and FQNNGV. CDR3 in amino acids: CASSLGSYSGMNTEAFF. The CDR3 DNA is TGTGCCAGCAGCTTAGGATCGTACTCAGGCATGAACACTGAAGCTTTCTTT.

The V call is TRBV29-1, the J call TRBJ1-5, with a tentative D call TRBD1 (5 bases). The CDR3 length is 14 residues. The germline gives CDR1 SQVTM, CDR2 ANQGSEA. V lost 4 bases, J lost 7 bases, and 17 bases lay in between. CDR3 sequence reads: CSVAPAGVGQPQHF. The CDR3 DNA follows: TGCAGCGTTGCCCCTGCGGGGGTCGGGCAGCCCCAGCATTTT.

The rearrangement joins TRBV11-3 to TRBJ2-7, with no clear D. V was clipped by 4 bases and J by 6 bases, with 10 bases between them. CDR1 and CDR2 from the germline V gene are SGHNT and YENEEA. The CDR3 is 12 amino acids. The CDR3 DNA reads TGTGCCAGCAGCTCCCTAGAACCCGAGCAGTACTTC. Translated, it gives CASSSLEPEQYF.

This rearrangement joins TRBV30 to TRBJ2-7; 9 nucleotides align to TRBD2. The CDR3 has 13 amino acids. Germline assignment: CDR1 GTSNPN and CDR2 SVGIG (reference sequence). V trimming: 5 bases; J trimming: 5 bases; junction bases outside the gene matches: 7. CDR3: CAWDSGRNHEQYF. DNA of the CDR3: TGTGCCTGGGATAGCGGGAGAAACCACGAGCAGTACTTC.

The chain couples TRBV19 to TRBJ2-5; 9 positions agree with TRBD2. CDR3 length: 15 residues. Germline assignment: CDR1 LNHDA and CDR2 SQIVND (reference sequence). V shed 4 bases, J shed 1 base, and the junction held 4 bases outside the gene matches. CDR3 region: CASSKVREGQETQYF. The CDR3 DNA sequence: TGTGCCAGTAGTAAGGTGCGGGAGGGCCAAGAGACCCAGTACTTC.

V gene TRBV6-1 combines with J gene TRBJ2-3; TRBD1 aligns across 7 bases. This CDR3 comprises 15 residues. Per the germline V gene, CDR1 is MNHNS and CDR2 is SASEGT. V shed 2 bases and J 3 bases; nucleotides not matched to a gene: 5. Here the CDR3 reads CASSEMAGGTDTQYF. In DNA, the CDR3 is TGTGCCAGCAGTGAAATGGCAGGGGGAACAGATACGCAGTATTTT.

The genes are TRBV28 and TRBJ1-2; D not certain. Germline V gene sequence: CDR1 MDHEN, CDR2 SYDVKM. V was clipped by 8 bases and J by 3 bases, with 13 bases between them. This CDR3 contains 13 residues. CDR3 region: CASRSGIYYGYTF. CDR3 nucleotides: TGTGCCAGCCGCTCCGGGATCTACTATGGCTACACCTTC.

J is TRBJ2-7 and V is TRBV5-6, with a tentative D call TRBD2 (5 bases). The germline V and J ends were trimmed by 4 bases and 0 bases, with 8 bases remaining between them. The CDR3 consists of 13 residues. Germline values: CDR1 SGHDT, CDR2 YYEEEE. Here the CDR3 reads CASSLGSSYEQYF. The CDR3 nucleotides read TGTGCCAGCAGCCTGGGGAGCTCCTACGAGCAGTACTTC.

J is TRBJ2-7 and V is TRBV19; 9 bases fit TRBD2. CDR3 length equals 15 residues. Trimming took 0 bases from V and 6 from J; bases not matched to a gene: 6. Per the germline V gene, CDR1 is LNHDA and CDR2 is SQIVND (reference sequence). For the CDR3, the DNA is TGTGCCAGTAGTATAGAGAATAGCGGGAGCGGCGAGCAGTACTTC. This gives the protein CASSIENSGSGEQYF.

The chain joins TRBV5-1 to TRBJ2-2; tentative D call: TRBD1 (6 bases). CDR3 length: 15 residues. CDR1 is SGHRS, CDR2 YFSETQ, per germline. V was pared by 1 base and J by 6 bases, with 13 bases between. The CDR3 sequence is CASSLQTGLAGELFF. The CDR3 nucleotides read TGCGCCAGCAGCTTGCAAACAGGGTTGGCCGGGGAGCTGTTTTTT.

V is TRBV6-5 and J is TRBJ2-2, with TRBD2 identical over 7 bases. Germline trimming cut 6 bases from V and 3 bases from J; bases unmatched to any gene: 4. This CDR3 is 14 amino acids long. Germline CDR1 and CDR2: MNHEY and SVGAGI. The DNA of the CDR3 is TGTGCCAGCAGAGACGGGAGGTACACCGGGGAGCTGTTTTTT. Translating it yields CASRDGRYTGELFF.

The CDR3 loop is CASKIARLEGQQYF. CDR3 nucleotides: TGTGCCAGCAAAATTGCCCGACTAGAAGGGCAGCAGTACTTC. The chain uses TRBV7-2 and TRBJ2-7, with D possibly being TRBD2 (6 bases). CDR1 and CDR2 from the germline V gene are SGHTA and FQGNSA. The V end was cut by 7 bases, the J end by 8 bases, with 21 bases between. The CDR3 runs 14 residues.

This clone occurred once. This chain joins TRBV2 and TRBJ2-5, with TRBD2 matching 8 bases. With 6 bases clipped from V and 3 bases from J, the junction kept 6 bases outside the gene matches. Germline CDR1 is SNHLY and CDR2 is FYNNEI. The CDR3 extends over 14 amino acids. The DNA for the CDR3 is TGTGCCAGCAGGAGAGCGGGAGAAAAAGAGACCCAGTACTTC. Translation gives CASRRAGEKETQYF.

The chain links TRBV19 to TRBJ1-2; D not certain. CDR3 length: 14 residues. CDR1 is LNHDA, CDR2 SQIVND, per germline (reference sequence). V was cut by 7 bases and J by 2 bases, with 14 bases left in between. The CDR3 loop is CASIAGPENYGYTF. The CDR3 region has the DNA TGTGCCAGTATCGCAGGCCCCGAAAACTATGGCTACACCTTC.

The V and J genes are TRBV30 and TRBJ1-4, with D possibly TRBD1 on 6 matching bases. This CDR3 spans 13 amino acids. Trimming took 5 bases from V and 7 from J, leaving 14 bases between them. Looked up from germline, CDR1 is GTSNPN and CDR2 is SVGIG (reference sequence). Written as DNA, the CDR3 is TGTGCCTGGTCGGGGGGCGCCGGTGAAAAACTGTTTTTT. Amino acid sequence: CAWSGGAGEKLFF.

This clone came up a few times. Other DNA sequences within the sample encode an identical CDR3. CDR3 sequence: CASSVGGRTEAFF. In DNA form, the CDR3 reads TGTGCCAGCAGCGTAGGGGGGAGGACTGAAGCTTTCTTT. This chain links TRBV9 with TRBJ1-1; possible D gene TRBD1, 5 bases. The CDR3 runs to 13 residues. The V end was cut by 0 bases, the J end by 5 bases, with 8 bases between. Germline V gives CDR1 SGDLS, CDR2 YYNGEE.

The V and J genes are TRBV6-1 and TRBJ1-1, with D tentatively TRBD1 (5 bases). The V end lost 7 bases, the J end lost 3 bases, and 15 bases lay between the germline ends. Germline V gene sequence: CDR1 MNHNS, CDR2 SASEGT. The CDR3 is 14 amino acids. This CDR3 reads CASTVSRADTEAFF. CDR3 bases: TGTGCCAGCACAGTCTCCAGGGCGGACACTGAAGCTTTCTTT.

CDR3: CSAAEGTTTYEQYF. Here the CDR3 DNA reads TGCAGCGCCGCGGAGGGAACCACCACCTACGAGCAGTACTTC. The chain uses TRBV29-1 and TRBJ2-7, with a weak D call TRBD2 (6 bases). Germline CDR1 is SQVTM and CDR2 is ANQGSEA. The CDR3 runs to 14 residues. V lost 7 bases and J lost 2, with 18 bases in between.

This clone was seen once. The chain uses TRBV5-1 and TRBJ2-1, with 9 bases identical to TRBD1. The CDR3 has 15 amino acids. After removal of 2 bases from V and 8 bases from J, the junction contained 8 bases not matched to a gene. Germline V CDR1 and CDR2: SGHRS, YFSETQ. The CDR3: CASSFGQGKNDEQFF. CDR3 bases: TGCGCCAGCAGCTTCGGACAGGGGAAGAACGATGAGCAGTTCTTC.

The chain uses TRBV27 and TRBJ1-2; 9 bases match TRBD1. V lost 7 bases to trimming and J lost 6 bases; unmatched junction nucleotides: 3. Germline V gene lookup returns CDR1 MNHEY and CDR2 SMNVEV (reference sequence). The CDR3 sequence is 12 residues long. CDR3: CASKDRGNGYTF. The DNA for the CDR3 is TGTGCCAGCAAAGACAGGGGGAATGGCTACACCTTC.

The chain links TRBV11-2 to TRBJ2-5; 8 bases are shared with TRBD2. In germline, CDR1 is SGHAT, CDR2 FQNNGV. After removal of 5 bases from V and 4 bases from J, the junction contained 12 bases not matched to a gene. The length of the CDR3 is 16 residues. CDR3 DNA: TGTGCCAGCAGCCCGGGGGGGCAGGGTAGGAGAGAGACCCAGTACTTC. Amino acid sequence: CASSPGGQGRRETQYF.

The CDR3: CASSSILLGKRHEQFF. The DNA of the CDR3 is TGTGCCAGCAGCTCAATACTACTGGGTAAAAGGCATGAGCAGTTCTTC. The chain carries TRBV7-8 and TRBJ2-1; D ambiguous. There are 16 residues in the CDR3. Trimming pared 4 bases from V and 8 bases from J, leaving 21 bases between. Germline V gene data show CDR1 as SGHVS and CDR2 as FQNEAQ. Using reference TRBV7-8 and TRBJ2-1 for the parts outside the CDR3, the full variable domain is GAGVSQSPRYKVAKRGQDVALRCDPISGHVSLFWYQQALGQGPEFLTYFQNEAQLDKSGLPSDRFFAERPEGSVSTLKIQRTQQEDSAVYLCASSSILLGKRHEQFFGPGTRLTVL.

The CDR3 sequence: CASSSSVTGELFF. The CDR3 DNA reads as TGTGCCAGCAGCTCCAGTGTCACCGGGGAGCTGTTTTTT. The V call is TRBV11-3, the J call TRBJ2-2; D call uncertain. The length of the CDR3 is 13 residues. Trimming cost V 4 bases and J 4 bases, with 7 bases left between them. Germline V gene data show CDR1 as SGHNT and CDR2 as YENEEA.

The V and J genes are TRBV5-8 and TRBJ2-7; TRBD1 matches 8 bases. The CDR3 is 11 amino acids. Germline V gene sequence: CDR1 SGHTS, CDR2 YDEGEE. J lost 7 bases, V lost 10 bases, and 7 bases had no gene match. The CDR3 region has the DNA TGTGCCGGTGACAGGGGATGGGAGCAGTACTTC. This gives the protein CAGDRGWEQYF.